The rows below give T cell receptor beta chains drawn from one sample of a study of blood T cell repertoires in COVID-19. The table came from immunoSEQ multiplex PCR; TCRdb's copy has only in-frame clones and leaves some out. The sample gives some 220,000 clones, 83% of which show up once; around 1.3% is in the top ten. The source material was peripheral blood. These receptors came from a woman aged 30 to 39 with COVID-19, enrolled during active disease. CDR3s include the opening cysteine and the closing phenylalanine or tryptophan. D genes are given only for firm matches. The size field is filled for only some rows; it gives once, few, many or a size class.

V	D	J	size	DNA	CDR3
TRBV2	NA	TRBJ1-6	NA	TGTGCCAAATCCGGGCAGGGTAGTTCACCCCTCCACTTT	CAKSGQGSSPLHF
TRBV3-1/TRBV3-2	TRBD1	TRBJ1-2	NA	TGTGCCAGCAGCCTAAAGGGGGCATATGGCTACACCTTC	CASSLKGAYGYTF
TRBV5-1	TRBD2	TRBJ2-1	NA	TGCGCCAGCAGCTCAAACAGCGGGGGGGCTTACAATGAGCAGTTCTTC	CASSSNSGGAYNEQFF
TRBV6-5	TRBD1	TRBJ1-6	NA	TGTGCCACCCGGGACAGTTCCTATAATTCACCCCTCCACTTT	CATRDSSYNSPLHF
TRBV5-1	NA	TRBJ2-1	few	TGCGCCAGCAGCTCAAGCCGACAGGGGATTTTTCGGGGGGTGAATGAGCAGTTCTTC	CASSSSRQGIFRGVNEQFF
TRBV2	TRBD1	TRBJ1-2	NA	TGTGCCAGCAGCGTAGGGGGCGAGGCCGGCTACACCTTC	CASSVGGEAGYTF
TRBV10-3	TRBD1	TRBJ2-7	few	TGTGCCATCAGTGAGTCGGGACAGGGCTACGAGCAGTACTTC	CAISESGQGYEQYF
TRBV6-5	NA	TRBJ2-3	NA	TGTGCCAGCAGTTGGGACTCCCGCACAGATACGCAGTATTTT	CASSWDSRTDTQYF
TRBV19	TRBD1	TRBJ1-4	few	TGTGCCAGTAGTATCGGACAGGCTAATGAAAAACTGTTTTTT	CASSIGQANEKLFF
TRBV28	NA	TRBJ1-1	NA	TGTGCCAGCGCCGATTCGAAGTTCAGGCCCGAAGCTTTCTTT	CASADSKFRPEAFF
TRBV4-1	NA	TRBJ1-3	NA	TGCGCCAGCAGCCAAGAGCCCCAGGGAACTGGAAACACCATATATTTT	CASSQEPQGTGNTIYF
TRBV6-6	NA	TRBJ1-1	NA	TGTGCCAGCAGTCCCCCTCAGAACACCGAAGCTTTCTTT	CASSPPQNTEAFF
TRBV9	TRBD2	TRBJ2-1	NA	TGTGCCAGCAGCGTAGGGGGTAGCGGGGCTTCCTACAATGAGCAGTTCTTC	CASSVGGSGASYNEQFF
TRBV6-2/TRBV6-3	TRBD2	TRBJ2-1	NA	TGTGCCAGCAGTTCCAGAAGGGGACTAGCGGGAGGGCGATCCTACAATGAGCAGTTCTTC	CASSSRRGLAGGRSYNEQFF
TRBV27	NA	TRBJ1-3	NA	TGTGCCAGCAGCCGGGAAGCGGCCTCTGGAAACACCATATATTTT	CASSREAASGNTIYF
TRBV28	TRBD1	TRBJ1-1	NA	TGTGCCAGCAGCTCAGCCGGGACAGGGGACTCTGAAGCTTTCTTT	CASSSAGTGDSEAFF
TRBV6-5	NA	TRBJ2-7	NA	TGTGCCAGCAGTTACTCGTTGGAGGTCAGGGAGCAGTACTTC	CASSYSLEVREQYF
TRBV6-5	NA	TRBJ1-6	NA	TGTGCCAGCAGTTACTCGCCCAGGGTAAATTCACCCCTCCACTTT	CASSYSPRVNSPLHF
TRBV27	NA	TRBJ2-1	NA	TGTGCCAGCAGTTCCAGGGCGAATGAGCAGTTCTTC	CASSSRANEQFF
TRBV7-9	NA	TRBJ2-3	NA	TGTGCCAGCAGTTCCCAGGGCAACTCAGATACGCAGTATTTT	CASSSQGNSDTQYF
TRBV7-9	NA	TRBJ2-7	NA	TGTGCCAGCAGCTTTGGGCCGACCGACGGACCCGACGGGAACGAGCAGTACTTC	CASSFGPTDGPDGNEQYF
TRBV4-3	NA	TRBJ1-1	NA	TGCGCCAGCAGCCCTCATAGAGGAGGTAACACTGAAGCTTTCTTT	CASSPHRGGNTEAFF
TRBV14	NA	TRBJ2-2	NA	TGTGCCAGCAGCCAAGTCGTCAGTTACACCGGGGAGCTGTTTTTT	CASSQVVSYTGELFF
TRBV4-1	NA	TRBJ1-1	NA	TGCGCCAGCAGCCAAGCCGGGGACTGGCTGGATACTGAAGCTTTCTTT	CASSQAGDWLDTEAFF
TRBV5-4	NA	TRBJ2-1	NA	TGTGCCAGCAGCTTGACAGGTGAAAATGAGCAGTTCTTC	CASSLTGENEQFF
TRBV7-9	NA	TRBJ2-5	NA	TGTGCCAGCAGCTCCAGGTTACGGCACCAAGAGACCCAGTACTTC	CASSSRLRHQETQYF
TRBV7-2	TRBD2	TRBJ2-7	NA	TGTGCCAGCAGCCCCCGAACGACTAGCGGGGGACAATACGAGCAGTACTTC	CASSPRTTSGGQYEQYF
TRBV7-9	NA	TRBJ1-2	once	TGTGCCAGCAGCCCAGCGGGGAGGGGCTATGGCTACACCTTC	CASSPAGRGYGYTF
TRBV2	TRBD1	TRBJ1-1	NA	TGTGCCAGCAGTTTCCCGGACAGGGGTTCCTTGAACACTGAAGCTTTCTTT	CASSFPDRGSLNTEAFF
TRBV4-3	TRBD2	TRBJ2-7	NA	TGCGCCAGCAGCCAGGGACTAGGAACCTACGAGCAGTACTTC	CASSQGLGTYEQYF
TRBV2	NA	TRBJ2-5	NA	TGTGCCAGCAGTGATTGGGGTGCGGGTCGGAGAAAAGAGACCCAGTACTTC	CASSDWGAGRRKETQYF
TRBV5-1	TRBD1	TRBJ2-2	NA	TGCGCCAGCAGGTGGGACAGCGGGGAGCTGTTTTTT	CASRWDSGELFF
TRBV27	TRBD1	TRBJ2-4	NA	TGTGCCAGCAGTTCTCCGGGACAGCAAAACATTCAGTACTTC	CASSSPGQQNIQYF
TRBV2	NA	TRBJ2-5	NA	TGTGCCAGCAGTGCCACAGGGCCCGAGACCCAGTACTTC	CASSATGPETQYF
TRBV3-1/TRBV3-2	TRBD2	TRBJ2-3	NA	TGTGCCAGCAGCCCGGGACTAGCGGCTGAAGATACGCAGTATTTT	CASSPGLAAEDTQYF
TRBV9	NA	TRBJ1-2	NA	TGTGCCAGCAGCGTAGACGGGCGCACAGGAATTGGCTACACCTTC	CASSVDGRTGIGYTF
TRBV7-2	TRBD1	TRBJ1-2	NA	TGTGCCAGCAGCGGAACAGGGGGGGAAGGCTACACCTTC	CASSGTGGEGYTF
TRBV7-2	TRBD2	TRBJ2-7	NA	TGTGCCAGCAGCTTATTACTAGCGGGGGGACCTTACGAGCAGTACTTC	CASSLLLAGGPYEQYF
TRBV27	TRBD2	TRBJ2-3	NA	TGTGCCAGCAGTTTATCGAATCTAGCGGGGCCCCCAGATACGCAGTATTTT	CASSLSNLAGPPDTQYF
TRBV28	NA	TRBJ1-1	NA	TGTGCCAGCAGTATAAGACTCAACACTGAAGCTTTCTTT	CASSIRLNTEAFF
TRBV4-3	NA	TRBJ1-2	NA	TGCGCCAGCAGCCGATCCAGGAACATACCGGATGGCTACACCTTC	CASSRSRNIPDGYTF
TRBV6-1	NA	TRBJ2-7	few	TGTGCCAGCAGTGAACGATTTCCGTCAGCCTACGAGCAGTACTTC	CASSERFPSAYEQYF
TRBV30	NA	TRBJ2-3	NA	TGTGCCTGGAGTGGGAGCCAGGGCGATACGCAGTATTTT	CAWSGSQGDTQYF
TRBV19	NA	TRBJ1-5	few	TGTGCCAGTAGCACAAGCCGGGCCCAGGGACTCCCCCAGCATTTT	CASSTSRAQGLPQHF
TRBV2	NA	TRBJ2-7	once	TGTGCCAGCGGCGTTAGCCAAGACTACGAGCAGTACTTC	CASGVSQDYEQYF
TRBV6-6	NA	TRBJ1-4	NA	TGTGCCAGCAGTGGGGCGTTGCAGGAAAAACTGTTTTTT	CASSGALQEKLFF
TRBV24-1	TRBD1	TRBJ1-3	once	TGTGCCACCAGTGATTTCGAGGGGGCCACCATCTCTGGAAACACCATATATTTT	CATSDFEGATISGNTIYF
TRBV5-5	TRBD1	TRBJ1-5	NA	TGTGCCAGCAGCTCTACTACGACAGGGGTAGGGCAGCCCCAGCATTTT	CASSSTTTGVGQPQHF
TRBV7-2	NA	TRBJ1-1	NA	TGTGCCAGCAGCTTTTGGGGTAGGGGAGGGAGTACTGAAGCTTTCTTT	CASSFWGRGGSTEAFF
TRBV7-7	TRBD1	TRBJ2-1	NA	TGTGCCAGCAGCTTAGGACAGGGGGCCTACAATGAGCAGTTCTTC	CASSLGQGAYNEQFF
TRBV11-1	TRBD2	TRBJ2-3	NA	TGTGCCAGCAGCTCGACGGCTAGCGGGGGGTCAGATACGCAGTATTTT	CASSSTASGGSDTQYF